This entry concerns a single T cell receptor (beta chain). This entry is derived from a study of cytotoxic CD8 clonotypes in ibrutinib-treated CLL. Study context: It was after a median roughly 13 months of treatment, range 6 to 36, that response samples were taken.

Profiled with immunoSEQ multiplex PCR; TCRdb holds only in-frame clones, not every one. The sample has roughly 250,000 clones; about three quarters are singletons. The CDR3 is 15 amino acids. The germline CDR1 and CDR2 sequences are SGHAT and FQNNGV. V lost 3 bases, J lost 5 bases, and 8 bases stayed unmatched. The starting material was PBMCs, obtained after 24 months of ibrutinib treatment. The rearrangement joins TRBV11-2 to TRBJ2-5, with TRBD2 matching over 8 bases. The clonotype originates from a human donor with chronic lymphocytic leukemia. The CDR3 nucleotides are TGTGCCAGCAGCTTTTTTGGCGGGGGGTCGGAGACCCAGTACTTC. Its protein product is CASSFFGGGSETQYF.